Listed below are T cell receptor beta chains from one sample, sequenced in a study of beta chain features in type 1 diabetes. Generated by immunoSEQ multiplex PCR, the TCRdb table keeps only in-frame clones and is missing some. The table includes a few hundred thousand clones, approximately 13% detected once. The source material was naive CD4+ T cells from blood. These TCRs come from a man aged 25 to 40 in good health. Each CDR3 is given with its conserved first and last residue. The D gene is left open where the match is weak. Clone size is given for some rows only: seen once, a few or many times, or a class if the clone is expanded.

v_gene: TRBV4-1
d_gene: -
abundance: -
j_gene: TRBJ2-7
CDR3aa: CASSQETAAISREQYF
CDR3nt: TGCGCCAGCAGCCAGGAGACAGCCGCGATTTCAAGAGAGCAGTACTTC

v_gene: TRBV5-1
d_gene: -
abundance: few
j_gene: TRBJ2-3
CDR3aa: CASSLGQLTDTQYF
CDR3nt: TGCGCCAGCAGCTTGGGGCAGCTCACAGATACGCAGTATTTT

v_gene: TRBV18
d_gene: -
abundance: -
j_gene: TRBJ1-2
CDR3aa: CASSPSTGALYGYTF
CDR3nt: TGTGCCAGCTCACCGAGCACGGGGGCCCTCTATGGCTACACCTTC

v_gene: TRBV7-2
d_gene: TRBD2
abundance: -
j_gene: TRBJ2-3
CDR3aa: CASSPRSGRAKGGDTQYF
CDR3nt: TGTGCCAGCAGCCCCCGAAGCGGGAGGGCAAAGGGAGGGGATACGCAGTATTTT

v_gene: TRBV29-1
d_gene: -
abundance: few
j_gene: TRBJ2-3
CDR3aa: CSVGARGADTQYF
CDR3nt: TGCAGCGTGGGAGCCAGGGGGGCTGATACGCAGTATTTT

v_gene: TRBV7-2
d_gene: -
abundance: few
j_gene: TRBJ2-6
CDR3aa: CASSPRLSGANVLTF
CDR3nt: TGTGCCAGCAGCCCGAGGCTATCTGGGGCCAACGTCCTGACTTTC

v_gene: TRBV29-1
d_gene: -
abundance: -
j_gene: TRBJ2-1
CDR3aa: CSAKDPIIYEQFF
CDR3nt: TGCAGCGCAAAAGACCCTATAATATATGAGCAGTTCTTC

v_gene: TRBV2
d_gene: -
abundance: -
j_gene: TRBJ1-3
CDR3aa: CASKRGTGNTIYF
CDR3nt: TGTGCCAGCAAACGGGGAACTGGAAACACCATATATTTT

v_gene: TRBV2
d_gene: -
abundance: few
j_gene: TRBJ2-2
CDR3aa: CASSETGQTGGELFF
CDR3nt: TGTGCCAGCAGTGAAACAGGGCAGACTGGCGGGGAGCTGTTTTTT

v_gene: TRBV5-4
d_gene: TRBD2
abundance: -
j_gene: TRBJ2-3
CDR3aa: CATHPGLAGGPDTQYF
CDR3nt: TGTGCCACCCACCCTGGACTAGCGGGAGGTCCAGATACGCAGTATTTT

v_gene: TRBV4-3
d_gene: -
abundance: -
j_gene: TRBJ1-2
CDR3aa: CASSQVSGVYTF
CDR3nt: TGCGCCAGCAGCCAAGTCTCTGGAGTCTACACCTTC

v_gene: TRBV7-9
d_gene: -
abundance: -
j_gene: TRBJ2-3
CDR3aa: CASKAGIIDTQYF
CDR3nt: TGTGCCAGCAAGGCGGGGATTATAGATACGCAGTATTTT

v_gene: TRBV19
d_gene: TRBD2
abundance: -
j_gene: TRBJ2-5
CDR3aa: CASSITGGRGETQYF
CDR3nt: TGTGCCAGTAGTATAACGGGCGGGAGGGGGGAGACCCAGTACTTC

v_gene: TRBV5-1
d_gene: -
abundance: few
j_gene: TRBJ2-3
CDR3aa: CASSLDAGMDTQYF
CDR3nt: TGCGCCAGCAGCTTGGATGCAGGGATGGATACGCAGTATTTT

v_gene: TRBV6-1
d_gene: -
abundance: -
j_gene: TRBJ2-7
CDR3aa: CASSPMGQVYEQYF
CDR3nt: TGTGCCAGCAGTCCGATGGGGCAGGTCTACGAGCAGTACTTC

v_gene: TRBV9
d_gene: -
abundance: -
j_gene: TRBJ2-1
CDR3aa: CASSSSSYNEQFF
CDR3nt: TGTGCCAGCAGTTCTAGCTCCTACAATGAGCAGTTCTTC

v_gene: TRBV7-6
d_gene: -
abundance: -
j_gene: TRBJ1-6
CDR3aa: CASSHPDSPLHF
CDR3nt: TGTGCCAGCAGCCACCCGGATTCACCCCTCCACTTT

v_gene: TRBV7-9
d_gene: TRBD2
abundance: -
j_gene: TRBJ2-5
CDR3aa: CASSPRLAEQETQYF
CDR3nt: TGTGCCAGCAGCCCGAGGCTAGCGGAGCAAGAGACCCAGTACTTC

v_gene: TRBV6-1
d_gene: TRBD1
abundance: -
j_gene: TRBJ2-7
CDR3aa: CASSEPGQGRSYEQYF
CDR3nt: TGTGCCAGCAGTGAACCGGGACAGGGGAGATCCTACGAGCAGTACTTC

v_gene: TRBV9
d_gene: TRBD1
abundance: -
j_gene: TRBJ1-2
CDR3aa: CASSAPDRPYYGYTF
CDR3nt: TGTGCCAGCAGCGCACCGGACAGGCCATACTATGGCTACACCTTC

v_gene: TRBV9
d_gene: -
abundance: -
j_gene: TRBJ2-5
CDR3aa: CASSPRGVGHTHRETQYF
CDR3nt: TGTGCCAGCAGCCCCCGCGGGGTGGGACACACTCACCGGGAGACCCAGTACTTC

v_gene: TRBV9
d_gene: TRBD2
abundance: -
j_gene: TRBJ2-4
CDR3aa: CASSVLGSGRENIQYF
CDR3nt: TGTGCCAGCAGCGTATTGGGTAGCGGGCGCGAAAACATTCAGTACTTC

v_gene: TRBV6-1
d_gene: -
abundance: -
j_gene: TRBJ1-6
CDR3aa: CASSEIGQHNSPLHF
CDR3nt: TGTGCCAGCAGTGAAATAGGGCAGCATAATTCACCCCTCCACTTT

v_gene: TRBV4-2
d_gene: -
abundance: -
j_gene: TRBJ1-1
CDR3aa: CASSQEFRVGVAFF
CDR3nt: TGTGCCAGCAGCCAAGAGTTCCGGGTAGGTGTAGCTTTCTTT

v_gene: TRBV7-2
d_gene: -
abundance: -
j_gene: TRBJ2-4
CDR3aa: CASSPDLAKNIQYF
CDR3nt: TGTGCCAGCAGCCCGGACTTAGCCAAAAACATTCAGTACTTC

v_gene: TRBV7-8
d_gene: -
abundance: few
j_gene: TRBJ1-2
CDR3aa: CASSPRTETHLYGYTF
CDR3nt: TGTGCCAGCAGCCCAAGGACCGAAACCCACCTCTATGGCTACACCTTC

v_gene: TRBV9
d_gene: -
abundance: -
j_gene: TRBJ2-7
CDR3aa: CASSVGQQPSYEQYF
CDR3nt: TGTGCCAGCAGCGTAGGACAGCAACCATCCTACGAGCAGTACTTC

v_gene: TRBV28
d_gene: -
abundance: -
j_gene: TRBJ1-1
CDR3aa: CASSLQGRSTEAFF
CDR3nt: TGTGCCAGCAGTTTACAGGGGCGCTCAACGGAAGCTTTCTTT

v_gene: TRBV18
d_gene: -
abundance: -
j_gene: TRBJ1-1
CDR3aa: CASSTDENTEAFF
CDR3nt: TGTGCCAGCTCGACTGACGAGAACACTGAAGCTTTCTTT

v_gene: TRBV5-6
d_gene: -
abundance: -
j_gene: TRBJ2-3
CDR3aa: CASSSGLSTDTQYF
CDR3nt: TGTGCCAGCAGCTCAGGACTATCAACAGATACGCAGTATTTT

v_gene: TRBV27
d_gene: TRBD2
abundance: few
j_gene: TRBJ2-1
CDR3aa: CASRGTSGSLNEQFF
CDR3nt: TGTGCCAGCAGAGGGACTAGCGGGAGTTTGAATGAGCAGTTCTTC

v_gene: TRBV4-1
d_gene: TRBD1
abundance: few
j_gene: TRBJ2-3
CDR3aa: CASSLDRGGTDTQYF
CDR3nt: TGCGCCAGCAGCCTGGACAGGGGAGGCACAGATACGCAGTATTTT

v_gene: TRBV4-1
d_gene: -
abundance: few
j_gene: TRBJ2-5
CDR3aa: CASSQDTRVTQYF
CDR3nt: TGCGCCAGCAGCCAAGATACCAGGGTAACCCAGTACTTC

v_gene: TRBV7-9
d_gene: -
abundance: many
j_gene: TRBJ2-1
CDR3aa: CASSPPVGEQFF
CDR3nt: TGTGCCAGCAGCCCCCCTGTCGGTGAGCAGTTCTTC

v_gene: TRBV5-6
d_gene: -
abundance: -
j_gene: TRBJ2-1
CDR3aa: CASSLDPDSEQFF
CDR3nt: TGTGCCAGCAGCTTGGACCCAGATAGTGAGCAGTTCTTC

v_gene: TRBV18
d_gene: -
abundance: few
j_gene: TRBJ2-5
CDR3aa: CASSPPGKTQYF
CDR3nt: TGTGCCAGCTCACCACCGGGAAAGACCCAGTACTTC

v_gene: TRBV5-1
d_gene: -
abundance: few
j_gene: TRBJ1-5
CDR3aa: CASSPTEARNQPQHF
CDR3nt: TGCGCCAGCAGCCCGACAGAAGCCCGGAATCAGCCCCAGCATTTT

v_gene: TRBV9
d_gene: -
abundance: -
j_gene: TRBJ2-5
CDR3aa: CASSGEPGTERKTQYF
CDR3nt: TGTGCCAGCAGCGGAGAACCCGGGACGGAGAGGAAGACCCAGTACTTC

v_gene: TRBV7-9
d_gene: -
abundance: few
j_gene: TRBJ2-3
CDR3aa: CASSFLEGRTDTQYF
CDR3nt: TGTGCCAGCAGCTTTCTAGAGGGCAGGACAGATACGCAGTATTTT

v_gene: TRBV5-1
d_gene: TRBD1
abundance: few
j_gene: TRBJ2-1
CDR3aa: CASSLGQGDEQFF
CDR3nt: TGCGCCAGCAGCTTGGGTCAGGGGGATGAGCAGTTCTTC

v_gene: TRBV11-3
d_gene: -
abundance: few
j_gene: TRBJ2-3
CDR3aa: CASTKFMADTQYF
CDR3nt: TGTGCCAGCACCAAGTTCATGGCAGATACGCAGTATTTT

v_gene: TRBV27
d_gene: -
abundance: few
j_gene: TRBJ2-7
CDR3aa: CASSLAGQHYEQYF
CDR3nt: TGTGCCAGCAGTTTAGCGGGACAGCATTACGAGCAGTACTTC

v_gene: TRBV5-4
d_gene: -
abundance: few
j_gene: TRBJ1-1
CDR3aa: CASSPRGPGTPKNTEAFF
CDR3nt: TGTGCCAGCAGCCCACGTGGGCCCGGGACTCCTAAAAACACTGAAGCTTTCTTT

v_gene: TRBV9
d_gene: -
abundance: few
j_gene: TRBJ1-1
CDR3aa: CASSVDVTQSEAFF
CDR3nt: TGTGCCAGCAGCGTAGATGTCACCCAGTCCGAAGCTTTCTTT